The 8 T cell receptor beta chains below were found in one sample sequenced in a study of shared clonotypes between healthy human individuals. Clones were read by immunoSEQ multiplex PCR, and TCRdb kept only the in-frame ones, dropping some. The sample carries about 1 million clones, 65% to 80% recorded once. Sample: memory CD4+ T cells sorted from blood. This sample's subset: CD45RA-negative fraction. Receptor source: a man aged 18 to 30 in good health.

The V and J genes are TRBV2 and TRBJ2-2; a possible D gene is TRBD2 (5 bases). With 6 bases removed from V and 5 bases from J, the gap between germline ends came to 16 bases. Germline values: CDR1 SNHLY, CDR2 FYNNEI. The CDR3 is made up of 15 amino acids. The CDR3 reads CASRAGRGTTGELFF. The CDR3 nucleotides read TGTGCCAGCAGGGCCGGACGGGGAACAACCGGGGAGCTGTTTTTT.

The chain couples TRBV7-3 to TRBJ1-6; D uncertain. This CDR3 region has 15 residues. Trimming took 4 bases from V and 4 from J, leaving 11 bases between them. Germline CDR1 SGHTA, CDR2 FQGTGA. CDR3 protein: CASSSDGQYNSPLHF. The CDR3 DNA follows: TGTGCCAGCAGCTCCGACGGCCAATATAATTCACCCCTCCACTTT.

The chain recombines TRBV18 with TRBJ2-1; TRBD2 matches at 10 bases. V trimming: 6 bases; J trimming: 6 bases; junction bases outside the gene matches: 11. This CDR3 contains 16 residues. Per the germline V gene, CDR1 is KGHSH and CDR2 is LQKENI. DNA for the CDR3: TGTGCCAGCTCCCCAGCCGTATTAGCGGGGGGCAATGAGCAGTTCTTC. Its protein product is CASSPAVLAGGNEQFF.

This chain links TRBV7-2 with TRBJ1-6; TRBD1 might be the D (6 bases). The CDR3 has 15 amino acids. The germline CDR1 and CDR2 sequences are SGHTA and FQGNSA. V dropped 5 bases and J dropped 8 bases, with 16 bases sitting between them. As DNA, the CDR3 is TGTGCCAGCAGCCCCTTAGACAGGTTTGATTCACCCCTCCACTTT. This translates into CASSPLDRFDSPLHF.

The rearrangement links TRBV5-1 to TRBJ1-2; 7 nucleotides align to TRBD1. J was trimmed by 8 bases and V by 0 bases; bases with no gene match: 10. Germline CDR1 and CDR2: SGHRS and YFSETQ. This CDR3 spans 15 amino acids. The CDR3 bases are TGCGCCAGCAGCTTGGGCGATACAGGGGTACAGGGCTACACCTTC. This sequence encodes CASSLGDTGVQGYTF.

The chain couples TRBV6-5 to TRBJ2-7, with no clear D. The CDR3 contains 16 residues. Per germline, CDR1 MNHEY and CDR2 SVGAGI. Trimming took off 0 bases at V and 3 bases at J, with 15 bases between the two ends. CDR3 sequence (DNA): TGTGCCAGCAGTTACTCGGGTGTGGAAGGCCACTACGAGCAGTACTTC. It translates to CASSYSGVEGHYEQYF.

As to this clone: A much larger clone sits a single nucleotide away, making a read error possible. The chain employs TRBV28 and TRBJ1-5; 10 bases are a match to TRBD1. Trimming took 5 bases from V and 2 from J; bases not matched to a gene: 6. The CDR3 loop spans 16 amino acids. Germline V gene lookup returns CDR1 MDHEN and CDR2 SYDVKM. CDR3 in amino acids: CASSPLTGGGNQPQHF. For the CDR3, the DNA is TGTGCCAGCAGTCCCTTGACAGGGGGCGGCAATCAGCCCCAGCATTTT.

The V gene is TRBV5-1, the J gene TRBJ1-6; TRBD1 matches at 12 bases. Germline V gives CDR1 SGHRS, CDR2 YFSETQ. With 0 bases clipped from V and 8 bases from J, the junction kept 6 bases outside the gene matches. CDR3 size: 17 residues. This CDR3 is CASSLGGTGGADSPLHF. Here the CDR3 DNA reads TGCGCCAGCAGCTTGGGCGGGACAGGGGGCGCGGATTCACCCCTCCACTTT.